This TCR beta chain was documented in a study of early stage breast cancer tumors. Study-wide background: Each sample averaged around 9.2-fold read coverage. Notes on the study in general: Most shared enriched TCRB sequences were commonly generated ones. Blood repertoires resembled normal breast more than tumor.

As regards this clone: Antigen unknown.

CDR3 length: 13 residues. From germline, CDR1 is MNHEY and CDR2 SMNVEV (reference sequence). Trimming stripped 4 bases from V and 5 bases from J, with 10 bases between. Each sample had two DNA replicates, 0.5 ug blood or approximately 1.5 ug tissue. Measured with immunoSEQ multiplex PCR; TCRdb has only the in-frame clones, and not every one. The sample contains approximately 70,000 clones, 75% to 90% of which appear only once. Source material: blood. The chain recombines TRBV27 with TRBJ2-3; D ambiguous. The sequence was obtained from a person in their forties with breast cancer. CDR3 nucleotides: TGTGCCAGCAGTTCTCAGTTGGAAGATACGCAGTATTTT. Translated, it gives CASSSQLEDTQYF.